This T cell receptor beta chain originates from a study of vaccination effects on CD4 cells after COVID-19. Study details: Vaccination of participants consisted of two doses of either the BNT162b2 or mRNA-1273 vaccine.

On this clone itself: Its target is not known.

TCRdb keeps only in-frame clones here, not all; method: immunoSEQ multiplex PCR. The sample has approximately 50,000 clones; about 75% are singletons. CD4+ T cell isolation took place after 10 days of culture. Half-medium replacement with IL-2 medium occurred on days 3 and 7. The CDR3 totals 17 residues. Per germline, CDR1 MDHEN and CDR2 SYDVKM. The V and J ends lost 1 base and 2 bases, in that order; junction bases with no gene match: 7. This receptor was identified in a human donor who had a prior SARS-CoV-2 infection. The rearrangement links TRBV28 to TRBJ2-2; 7 bases line up with TRBD2. The starting material was CD4+ T cells from PBMCs cultured without peptide, obtained before COVID-19 vaccination. As DNA, the CDR3 is TGTGCCAGCAGTTTATTCGTTAGACTAGCAAACACCGGGGAGCTGTTTTTT. Its translation is CASSLFVRLANTGELFF.